One sample yielded the 11 T cell receptor beta chains listed below, sequenced in a study of blood T cell repertoires in COVID-19 (TCRdb year 2020). The library was generated by the immunoSEQ multiplex PCR assay. TCRdb holds this immuneACCESS table with in-frame rearrangements only. Some clones are missing; in checked studies, unresolved V genes explain under half, and the rest has no known cause. This sample comprises about 140,000 clones, 70% to 90% of them detected only once. More than 9.5% of the sample comes from the top ten. The source material was peripheral blood. These receptors all come from a woman aged 80 or older with acute or convalescent COVID-19.

Worth noting for this clone: The identical CDR3 is also encoded by other nucleotide sequences in the sample. V and J are TRBV6-6 and TRBJ1-5; D uncertain. Per germline, CDR1 MNHNY and CDR2 SVGAGI (reference sequence). The CDR3 has 14 residues. The V gene lost 2 bases and the J gene lost 2 bases, with 7 bases spanning the gap. The CDR3 loop reads CASSYGQGNQPQHF. Written as DNA, the CDR3 is TGTGCCAGCAGTTACGGGCAGGGCAATCAGCCCCAGCATTTT.

The genes are TRBV4-1 and TRBJ1-1; 9 nucleotides align to TRBD1. Trimming at V came to 3 bases and at J to 1 base, leaving 3 bases not matched to a gene. In germline, CDR1 is MGHRA, CDR2 YSYEKL. The CDR3 loop spans 15 amino acids. DNA of the CDR3: TGCGCCAGCAGCCAGCCGGGACAGGGGAACACTGAAGCTTTCTTT. It encodes CASSQPGQGNTEAFF.

This sequence joins TRBV30 and TRBJ2-3; 10 bases fit TRBD2. This CDR3 is 13 amino acids long. CDR1 and CDR2 from the germline V gene are GTSNPN and SVGIG (reference sequence). The V and J ends lost 4 bases and 6 bases, in that order; junction bases with no gene match: 4. CDR3 region: CAWKQLAGDTQYF. For the CDR3, the DNA is TGTGCCTGGAAGCAACTAGCGGGGGATACGCAGTATTTT.

The chain has TRBV5-1 and TRBJ2-2; D call uncertain. Germline lookup yields CDR1 SGHRS and CDR2 YFSETQ. This CDR3 spans 15 amino acids. With 0 bases removed from V and 3 bases from J, the gap between germline ends came to 9 bases. CDR3 residues: CASSLGYSYTGELFF. The DNA of the CDR3 is TGCGCCAGCAGCTTGGGATACAGTTACACCGGGGAGCTGTTTTTT.

This CDR3 is CASRLTSMADTQYF. As DNA, the CDR3 is TGTGCCAGCAGGTTGACTAGTATGGCAGATACGCAGTATTTT. The V call is TRBV7-9, the J call TRBJ2-3; possibly TRBD2 for D (6 bases). From germline, CDR1 is SEHNR and CDR2 FQNEAQ (reference sequence). V was pared by 6 bases and J by 4 bases, with 14 bases between. This CDR3 contains 14 residues.

CDR3 nucleotides: TGTGCCAGCACCTCTCGGGGGGCAGACACCGGGGAGCTGTTTTTT. Amino acid sequence: CASTSRGADTGELFF. V is TRBV6-5 and J is TRBJ2-2; perhaps TRBD2 as D (7 bases). Per the germline V gene, CDR1 is MNHEY and CDR2 is SVGAGI. CDR3 size: 15 residues. V lost 7 bases and J lost 3, with 15 bases in between.

V gene TRBV10-3 combines with J gene TRBJ2-5; 12 positions match TRBD2. Unmatched junction bases numbered 7, after V lost 8 bases and J lost 3 bases. CDR3 length: 15 residues. Germline values: CDR1 ENHRY, CDR2 SYGVKD. The CDR3 nucleotides are TGTGCCATCCAAAGGACTAGCGGGGAGGAAGAGACCCAGTACTTC. Its protein product is CAIQRTSGEEETQYF.

This chain connects TRBV6-2 or TRBV6-3 to TRBJ2-1; D unresolved. With 0 bases removed from V and 3 bases from J, the gap between germline ends came to 9 bases. The V gene's germline CDR1 is MNHEY and CDR2 SVGEGT. The CDR3 runs to 15 residues. CDR3 nucleotides: TGTGCCAGCAGTTACTCGAGGTCCGTCTACAATGAGCAGTTCTTC. This gives the protein CASSYSRSVYNEQFF.

V usage is TRBV7-8 and J usage is TRBJ1-5, with D maybe TRBD1 (6 bases). The CDR3 runs to 16 residues. V dropped 1 base and J dropped 1 base, with 11 bases sitting between them. CDR1 SGHVS and CDR2 FQNEAQ come from the germline V gene. The DNA for the CDR3 is TGTGCCAGCAGCTTAGAATCAAGGGGGAGCAATCAGCCCCAGCATTTT. Translation: CASSLESRGSNQPQHF.

The table lists this clone with a count of one. An end of the junction differs from the germline gene, which may be a read error. The chain has TRBV6-5 and TRBJ1-2, with TRBD1 identical over 7 bases. Germline CDR1 reads MNHEY; CDR2 reads SVGAGI. The CDR3 has 12 amino acids. This CDR3 reads CASSHREGAGYF. The DNA of the CDR3 is TGTGCCAGCAGTCACCGGGAGGGGGCAGGCTACTTC.

This chain links TRBV20-1 with TRBJ1-3; D perhaps matches TRBD1 (6 bases). Germline assignment: CDR1 DFQATT and CDR2 SNEGSKA (reference sequence). The CDR3 totals 11 residues. Trimming pared 6 bases from V and 5 bases from J, leaving 8 bases between. The chain's CDR3 is CSAGQRNTIYF. Here the CDR3 DNA reads TGCAGTGCCGGACAGCGAAACACCATATATTTT.